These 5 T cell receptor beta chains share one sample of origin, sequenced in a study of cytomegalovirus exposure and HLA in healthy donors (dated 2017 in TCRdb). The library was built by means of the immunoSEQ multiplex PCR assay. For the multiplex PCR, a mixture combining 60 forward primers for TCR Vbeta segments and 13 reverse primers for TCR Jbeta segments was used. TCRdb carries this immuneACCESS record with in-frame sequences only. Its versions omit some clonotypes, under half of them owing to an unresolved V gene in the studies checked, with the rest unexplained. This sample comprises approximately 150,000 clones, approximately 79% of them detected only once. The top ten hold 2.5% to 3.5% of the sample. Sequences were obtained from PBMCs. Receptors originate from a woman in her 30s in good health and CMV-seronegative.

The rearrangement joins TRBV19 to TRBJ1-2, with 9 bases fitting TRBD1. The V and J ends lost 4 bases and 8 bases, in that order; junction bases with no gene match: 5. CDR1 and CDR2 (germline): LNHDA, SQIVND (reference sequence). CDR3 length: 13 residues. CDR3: CASSRTGDGGYTF. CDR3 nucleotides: TGTGCCAGTAGTAGGACAGGGGATGGGGGCTACACCTTC.

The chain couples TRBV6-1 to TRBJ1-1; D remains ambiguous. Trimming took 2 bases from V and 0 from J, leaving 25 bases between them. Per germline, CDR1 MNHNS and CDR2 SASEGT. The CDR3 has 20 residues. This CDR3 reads CASSENSRRAGVLMNTEAFF. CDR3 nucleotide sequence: TGTGCCAGCAGTGAAAACTCTAGGAGGGCAGGAGTTCTCATGAACACTGAAGCTTTCTTT.

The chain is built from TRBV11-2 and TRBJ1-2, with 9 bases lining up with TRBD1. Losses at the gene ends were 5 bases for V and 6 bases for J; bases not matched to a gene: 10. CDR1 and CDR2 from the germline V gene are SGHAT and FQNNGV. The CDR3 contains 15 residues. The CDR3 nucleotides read TGTGCCAGCAGCACCCCCCGCCGGACAGGGGATGGCTACACCTTC. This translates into CASSTPRRTGDGYTF.

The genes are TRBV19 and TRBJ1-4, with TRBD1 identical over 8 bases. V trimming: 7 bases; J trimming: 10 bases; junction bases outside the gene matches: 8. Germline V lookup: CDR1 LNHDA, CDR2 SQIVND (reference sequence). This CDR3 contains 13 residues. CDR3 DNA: TGTGCCAGTACCAACGACAGGGGTGGAAAACTGTTTTTT. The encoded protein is CASTNDRGGKLFF.

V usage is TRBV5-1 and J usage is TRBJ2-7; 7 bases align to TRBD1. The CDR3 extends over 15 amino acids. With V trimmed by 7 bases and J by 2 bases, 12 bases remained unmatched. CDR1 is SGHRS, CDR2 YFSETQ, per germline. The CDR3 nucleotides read TGCGCCAGCCACCCGGGCACAGGGGCTACCTACGAGCAGTACTTC. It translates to CASHPGTGATYEQYF.